These 25 T cell receptor beta chains share one sample of origin, sequenced in a study of cytomegalovirus exposure and HLA in healthy donors. This PCR relied on a set of 60 Vbeta primers and 13 Jbeta primers. Assay: immunoSEQ multiplex PCR; the TCRdb copy retains only in-frame clones and omits some. This sample's table reports 110,000 to 150,000 clones. Sequencing input: PBMCs. The receptors stem from a woman between 18 and 29 years old in good health and CMV-seronegative.

Written as DNA, the CDR3 is TGTGCCAGCAGCTTAAGGGCAGGGAACCACGAGCAGTACTTC. It codes for CASSLRAGNHEQYF. V and J are TRBV7-2 and TRBJ2-7, with D perhaps TRBD1 (5 bases). V lost 2 bases, J lost 5 bases, and 13 bases lay in between. Germline V lookup: CDR1 SGHTA, CDR2 FQGNSA. This CDR3 contains 14 residues.

The chain recombines TRBV19 with TRBJ2-7, with a possible D match to TRBD2 (5 bases). The CDR3 covers 12 residues. Trimming took off 4 bases at V and 6 bases at J, with 10 bases between the two ends. Germline assignment: CDR1 LNHDA and CDR2 SQIVND (reference sequence). The CDR3 DNA reads as TGTGCCAGTAGTACTCGGACTGGCGAGCAGTACTTC. Amino acids: CASSTRTGEQYF. Full variable domain (outside the CDR3, taken from reference TRBV19 and TRBJ2-7): DGGITQSPKYLFRKEGQNVTLSCEQNLNHDAMYWYRQDPGQGLRLIYYSQIVNDFQKGDIAEGYSVSREKKESFPLTVTSAQKNPTAFYLCASSTRTGEQYFGPGTRLTVT.

The rearrangement links TRBV5-1 to TRBJ2-5; no definite D call. Germline V gives CDR1 SGHRS, CDR2 YFSETQ. CDR3 size: 12 residues. Trimming pared 3 bases from V and 5 bases from J, leaving 8 bases between. The CDR3 DNA is TGCGCCAGCAGCTCGCAACGGGAGACCCAGTACTTC. It yields the protein CASSSQRETQYF.

This rearrangement joins TRBV11-3 to TRBJ2-7; 7 bases are shared with TRBD2. Per the germline V gene, CDR1 is SGHNT and CDR2 is YENEEA. CDR3 length: 12 residues. V gave up 4 bases and J gave up 3 bases; unmatched junction bases: 0. The CDR3 bases are TGTGCCAGCAGCTCTAGCGGCTACGAGCAGTACGTC. Its protein product is CASSSSGYEQYV.

The chain has TRBV7-9 and TRBJ2-1, with 10 bases matching TRBD2. Germline V gene lookup returns CDR1 SEHNR and CDR2 FQNEAQ (reference sequence). J lost 6 bases, V lost 4 bases, and 9 bases had no gene match. This CDR3 region has 16 residues. CDR3 amino acids: CASSSPGLALGNEQFF. The CDR3 DNA sequence: TGTGCCAGCAGCTCCCCGGGACTAGCGTTGGGCAATGAGCAGTTCTTC.

The chain couples TRBV18 to TRBJ2-3; D is unclear. The V end was cut by 2 bases, the J end by 2 bases, with 8 bases between. The CDR3 has 14 amino acids. Germline CDR1 and CDR2: KGHSH and LQKENI. CDR3 sequence (DNA): TGTGCCAGCTCACCAGCGGCAGACACAGATACGCAGTATTTT. Its protein product is CASSPAADTDTQYF.

J is TRBJ1-2 and V is TRBV19, with D unclear. V lost 3 bases, J lost 1 base, and 6 bases lay in between. Per the germline V gene, CDR1 is LNHDA and CDR2 is SQIVND (reference sequence). The CDR3 spans 13 residues. The CDR3 sequence is CASSMEINYGYTF. CDR3 coding DNA: TGTGCCAGTAGTATGGAGATTAACTATGGCTACACCTTC.

This chain links TRBV7-3 with TRBJ2-3; 13 positions agree with TRBD2. The trim removed 5 bases at V and 2 bases at J, leaving 13 bases unmatched. Germline lookup yields CDR1 SGHTA and CDR2 FQGTGA. This CDR3 comprises 19 residues. The CDR3: CASSPRRTSGSKSTDTQYF. In DNA form, the CDR3 reads TGTGCCAGCAGCCCAAGGCGGACTAGCGGGAGTAAATCCACAGATACGCAGTATTTT. Supplemented by reference TRBV7-3 and TRBJ2-3, the full variable domain reads GAGVSQTPSNKVTEKGKYVELRCDPISGHTALYWYRQSLGQGPEFLIYFQGTGAADDSGLPNDRFFAVRPEGSVSTLKIQRTERGDSAVYLCASSPRRTSGSKSTDTQYFGPGTRLTVL.

This rearrangement joins TRBV5-4 to TRBJ2-2; TRBD2 matches 7 bases. Germline V CDR1 and CDR2: SGHNT, YYREEE (reference sequence). CDR3 length equals 17 residues. Losses at the gene ends were 3 bases for V and 0 bases for J; bases not matched to a gene: 8. DNA of the CDR3: TGTGCCAGCAGCTGGGGGGGACCTACTGCGAACACCGGGGAGCTGTTTTTT. It codes for CASSWGGPTANTGELFF.

CDR3 sequence: CASSRTPSTSSYEQYF. CDR3 DNA sequence: TGTGCCAGCAGTCGGACGCCGTCGACTAGCTCCTACGAGCAGTACTTC. This rearrangement joins TRBV27 to TRBJ2-7, with D possibly TRBD2 on 6 matching bases. This CDR3 has 16 amino acids. V was cut by 5 bases and J by 0 bases, with 17 bases left in between. The germline V gene encodes CDR1 MNHEY and CDR2 SMNVEV (reference sequence).

The V gene is TRBV6-1, the J gene TRBJ2-7; no definite D call. Trimming shortened V by 7 bases and J by 0 bases, and 10 bases separated the two germline ends. Per the germline V gene, CDR1 is MNHNS and CDR2 is SASEGT. The CDR3 totals 13 residues. As DNA, the CDR3 is TGTGCCAGCACCCGTGGCCTCTCCTACGAGCAGTACTTC. Its protein product is CASTRGLSYEQYF.

The chain links TRBV19 to TRBJ1-5; the D gene is possibly TRBD1 (5 bases). Between the trimmed V and J ends, which lost 4 bases and 5 bases, there was a span of 9 bases. Germline V gene data show CDR1 as LNHDA and CDR2 as SQIVND (reference sequence). The CDR3 has 13 residues. CDR3 loop: CASSSTGDQPQHF. The CDR3, as DNA: TGTGCCAGTAGTAGTACAGGAGATCAGCCCCAGCATTTT.

This chain uses TRBV6-5 with TRBJ2-5, with TRBD2 as a possible D gene (6 bases). The ends were cut back, 10 bases at V and 4 bases at J, with 22 bases in the middle. CDR3 length: 15 amino acids. Germline V gives CDR1 MNHEY, CDR2 SVGAGI. CDR3 sequence reads: CATTVTDVGGETQYF. CDR3 sequence (DNA): TGTGCCACCACAGTTACGGACGTCGGGGGAGAGACCCAGTACTTC.

V is TRBV5-4 and J is TRBJ2-3; TRBD1 aligns across 7 bases. The junction had 4 bases not matched to a gene; V was cut back by 0 bases and J by 6 bases. Germline V gene lookup returns CDR1 SGHNT and CDR2 YYREEE (reference sequence). The CDR3 is 14 amino acids. CDR3 protein: CASSLEQGSDTQYF. The CDR3 nucleotides read TGTGCCAGCAGCTTGGAACAGGGGTCGGATACGCAGTATTTT.

The genes are TRBV7-6 and TRBJ2-7; D not certain. From germline, CDR1 is SGHVS and CDR2 FNYEAQ. V was trimmed by 5 bases and J by 6 bases, leaving 14 bases between them. This CDR3 has 13 amino acids. CDR3 sequence reads: CASSLYPPVEQYF. CDR3 nucleotide sequence: TGTGCCAGCAGCCTATATCCCCCGGTCGAGCAGTACTTC.

The chain carries TRBV20-1 and TRBJ1-2; 8 positions match TRBD1. J gave up 10 bases and V 6 bases, and 4 bases lay outside the gene matches. CDR3 length: 10 residues. Germline V gives CDR1 DFQATT, CDR2 SNEGSKA (reference sequence). CDR3 amino acids: CSASDRVYTF. CDR3 nucleotides: TGCAGTGCATCGGACAGGGTCTACACCTTC.

This chain joins TRBV30 and TRBJ1-1; D gene unclear. The CDR3 covers 16 residues. Deletions cut 4 bases from V and 1 base from J, with 19 bases between. Per germline, CDR1 GTSNPN and CDR2 SVGIG (reference sequence). The DNA for the CDR3 is TGTGCCTGGATCGCCGTTCGTTCACGGGGGAACACTGAAGCTTTCTTT. The encoded protein is CAWIAVRSRGNTEAFF.

This chain uses TRBV5-1 with TRBJ2-3; 10 bases are a match to TRBD1. In germline, CDR1 is SGHRS, CDR2 YFSETQ. The J segment lost 6 bases and the V segment lost 3 bases, leaving 7 bases of the junction unmatched. This CDR3 region has 15 residues. The CDR3 is CASSSLGQGVDTQYF. DNA of the CDR3: TGCGCCAGCAGCTCCCTAGGACAGGGGGTGGATACGCAGTATTTT.

The chain carries TRBV9 and TRBJ2-2; 12 nucleotides agree with TRBD2. V lost 3 bases and J lost 6; bases outside the gene matches: 3. The CDR3 is made up of 15 amino acids. Germline values: CDR1 SGDLS, CDR2 YYNGEE. The CDR3 DNA reads as TGTGCCAGCAGCGACTCTAGCGGGAGGGCCGGGGAGCTGTTTTTT. Translated, it gives CASSDSSGRAGELFF.

The chain joins TRBV5-1 to TRBJ2-1; a weak D match, TRBD2 (5 bases). Between the trimmed V and J ends, which lost 0 bases and 2 bases, there was a span of 12 bases. There are 16 residues in the CDR3. CDR1 is SGHRS and CDR2 is YFSETQ in the germline V gene. CDR3 DNA sequence: TGCGCCAGCAGCTTGGACGGGGTGCCCCCCTACAATGAGCAGTTCTTC. This encodes CASSLDGVPPYNEQFF.

The rearrangement uses TRBV14 and TRBJ2-5; the match to TRBD2 covers 12 bases. V lost 4 bases and J lost 5; bases outside the gene matches: 14. Germline V gene lookup returns CDR1 SGHDN and CDR2 FVKESK. CDR3 length: 18 amino acids. CDR3 DNA sequence: TGTGCCAGCAGCCTTACTAGCGGGAGGCCCCCGGTGAGCGAGACCCAGTACTTC. This sequence encodes CASSLTSGRPPVSETQYF.

This chain uses TRBV2 with TRBJ1-1; D uncertain. V was trimmed by 4 bases and J by 0 bases, leaving 12 bases between them. Germline CDR1 SNHLY, CDR2 FYNNEI. CDR3 size: 15 residues. The CDR3 protein is CASSGRHLMNTEAFF. In nucleotides, the CDR3 is TGTGCCAGCAGTGGCAGACACCTTATGAACACTGAAGCTTTCTTT.

The rearrangement uses TRBV14 and TRBJ2-3; D is ambiguous. Trimming left V 4 bases short and J 5 bases short, with 10 bases between. Germline V lookup: CDR1 SGHDN, CDR2 FVKESK. This CDR3 is 13 amino acids long. The CDR3 DNA reads as TGTGCCAGCAGCCCGCGCGTCGTAGATACGCAGTATTTT. Translation gives CASSPRVVDTQYF.

J is TRBJ2-2 and V is TRBV9; the D gene is possibly TRBD1 (7 bases). This CDR3 contains 17 residues. Germline-derived CDR1 and CDR2 are SGDLS and YYNGEE. V shed 0 bases and J shed 4 bases, with 16 bases lying between them. The CDR3 loop reads CASSVGAGQRITGELFF. The CDR3 nucleotides read TGTGCCAGCAGCGTAGGGGCGGGACAGCGAATCACCGGGGAGCTGTTTTTT.

The chain has TRBV10-1 and TRBJ2-3; TRBD1 matches 9 bases. Germline V gene lookup returns CDR1 WNHNN and CDR2 SYGVQD (reference sequence). V lost 3 bases and J lost 3; bases outside the gene matches: 4. CDR3 length equals 15 residues. CDR3 sequence reads: CASSELQGATDTQYF. CDR3 sequence (DNA): TGCGCCAGCAGTGAATTACAGGGGGCTACAGATACGCAGTATTTT.